The rows below give T cell receptor beta chains drawn from one sample of a study of blood T cell repertoires in COVID-19. Libraries were prepared by immunoSEQ multiplex PCR; TCRdb keeps only in-frame clonotypes and omits some of them. Of over 40,000 clones detected, 84% appear once; the ten largest clones hold about 8%. The sequencing sample was made of peripheral blood. The origin of the receptors is a human donor in a cohort sampled during active COVID-19. CDR3s leave out the opening cysteine and the closing phenylalanine or tryptophan. Each record gives: V gene, J gene, CDR3 protein.

TRBV2	TRBJ2-7	ASSDRDYEQY
TRBV6-2/TRBV6-3	TRBJ2-6	ASSRDRGLAGANVLT
TRBV19	TRBJ1-5	ASSRGGALGQPQH
TRBV5-1	TRBJ2-7	ASSQGLRDSDSEQY
TRBV7-2	TRBJ1-3	ASSLSTGGSTIY
TRBV19	TRBJ2-3	ASSIPRGKGTDTQY
TRBV6-6	TRBJ2-3	ASSKGQGADTQY
TRBV29-1	TRBJ2-7	SFGSDSYEQY
TRBV4-1	TRBJ2-1	ASSQDLTGTSGLGEQF
TRBV5-4	TRBJ2-7	ASSLGGGQGAYEQY
TRBV9	TRBJ1-1	ASSPNGPADTEAF
TRBV5-1	TRBJ2-1	ASSFTSGSYNEQF
TRBV7-9	TRBJ2-3	ASSLWASSSTDTQY
TRBV30	TRBJ1-3	AWDRGSSGNTIY
TRBV30	TRBJ2-3	AWSGTGGMTDTQY
TRBV15	TRBJ1-3	ATSRGGVSGNTIY
TRBV5-1	TRBJ2-7	ASSSYVLGEQY
TRBV20-1	TRBJ2-2	SASQAGGRTGELF
TRBV6-5	TRBJ2-1	ASSPWTSGSNEQF
TRBV5-8	TRBJ1-5	ASSWGHYNQPQH
TRBV4-3	TRBJ2-1	ASSTQTGNEQF
TRBV9	TRBJ2-3	ASSPAPAGGGGDTQY
TRBV11-2	TRBJ1-4	ASSLARIGEKLF
TRBV7-9	TRBJ1-1	ASREEGADWAF
TRBV29-1	TRBJ1-1	SVGGVNTEAF
TRBV4-3	TRBJ2-7	ASSQSQAGRYEQY
TRBV29-1	TRBJ2-5	SVEDPTSGRGQETQY
TRBV3-1/TRBV3-2	TRBJ2-5	ASSQDAGLAGQETQY
TRBV7-9	TRBJ2-7	ASSPLEDRGPYEQY
TRBV9	TRBJ2-1	ASSVGGLPSYNEQF
TRBV24-1	TRBJ2-7	ATSDLSGVPYEQY
TRBV7-7	TRBJ2-1	ASSESGSYNEQF
TRBV7-6	TRBJ2-2	ASSSSGRNTGELF
TRBV3-1/TRBV3-2	TRBJ1-3	ASSPWTAGTIY
TRBV5-6	TRBJ2-1	ASSLERQGRQANEQF
TRBV28	TRBJ2-6	ATYAGANVLT
TRBV28	TRBJ1-5	ASSLVAGGQPQH
TRBV27	TRBJ1-5	ASSLTSTGADSNQPQH
TRBV7-9	TRBJ2-5	ATVRGGQETQY
TRBV6-5	TRBJ2-7	ASSHLGTVYEQY
TRBV6-5	TRBJ1-6	ASSYATGYNSPLH
TRBV7-9	TRBJ1-1	ASSLFGDTEAF
TRBV4-1	TRBJ2-7	ASSLQQDSSYEQY
TRBV9	TRBJ2-2	ASSSPLWGANTGELF
TRBV5-4	TRBJ1-5	ASSLQGQAISNQPQH
TRBV11-3	TRBJ1-2	ASSPGQGALNYGYT
TRBV7-6	TRBJ2-1	ASSLRTENEQF
TRBV28	TRBJ2-7	ASSRQGSRYEQY
TRBV7-9	TRBJ1-1	ASSAGQGHTEAF